The sequence of this T cell receptor beta chain was determined in a study of T cell responses to AZD1222 COVID-19 vaccine. Study background: Pooling covered second doses at about 4 or about 12 weeks. General study findings and limits: Recipients of two AZD1222 doses showed rising Spike-specific TCR breadth and depth.

Using immunoSEQ multiplex PCR, the repertoire was profiled, and TCRdb retains in-frame clones only, with some absent. Seen here are some 150,000 clones, around nine tenths observed once, and the top ten hold approximately 1.8%. This clone was seen more than once but under ten times. Its antigen is not known. Sample: peripheral blood, taken on day 0 of AZD1222 vaccination. This sequence was found in an adult in good health.

The CDR3 reads CASSLRLPGELFF. CDR3 coding DNA: TGTGCCAGCAGTCTGCGACTCCCCGGCGAACTGTTTTTT. The chain uses TRBV28 and TRBJ1-4; D not certain. Trimming took off 5 bases at V and 12 bases at J, with 16 bases between the two ends. This CDR3 spans 13 amino acids. Germline values: CDR1 MDHEN, CDR2 SYDVKM.